Listed below are T cell receptor beta chains from one sample, sequenced in a study of CD8 T cells in Susac syndrome. MiXCR, run by TCRdb on the immunoSEQ multiplex PCR reads, gives a single entry per CDR3 protein. This table has about 120,000 distinct CDR3 sequences, 85% to 95% appearing once. The sample consisted of CD8+ T cells from PBMCs. These receptors all come from a human donor in good health. Both conserved end residues are part of each CDR3. Fields, in order: V gene, clone size, J gene, CDR3 length, D gene, CDR3 protein. D genes are given only for firm matches. Clone sizes are given selectively: once, few, many, or a class where the clone is expanded.

>TRBV15|-|TRBJ1-5|17|-
CATSISSGGVANQPQHF
>TRBV5-4|-|TRBJ1-2|14|-
CASSPRRAQDGYTF
>TRBV6-2/TRBV6-3|-|TRBJ1-1|14|-
CASSYIPSTTEAFF
>TRBV6-2/TRBV6-3|-|TRBJ1-5|14|-
CASSYLGGGQPQHF
>TRBV25-1|-|TRBJ1-4|14|-
CASSEWGGPEKLFF
>TRBV5-6|-|TRBJ1-2|13|-
CASSPVDNYGYTF
>TRBV7-9|-|TRBJ2-1|17|TRBD2
CASSFLQREKSYNEQFF
>TRBV7-2|-|TRBJ2-2|15|TRBD2
CASIRLAVNTGELFF
>TRBV29-1|-|TRBJ1-1|14|-
CSVFGNRGNTEAFF
>TRBV18|-|TRBJ2-1|13|TRBD2
CASSGTREGEQFF
>TRBV4-3|-|TRBJ2-1|13|-
CASSTGLANEQFF
>TRBV9|once|TRBJ2-7|14|-
CASSVTGTYEEQYF
>TRBV7-8|-|TRBJ1-1|14|-
CASSRYRSNTEAFF
>TRBV7-2|-|TRBJ2-1|12|-
CASTYPGNEQFF
>TRBV20-1|-|TRBJ1-1|13|TRBD1
CSGTDRGGTEAFF
>TRBV2|-|TRBJ2-7|15|TRBD2
CASSGGTSGLYEQYF
>TRBV5-1|-|TRBJ2-5|15|-
CASSFGRGRQETQYF
>TRBV19|-|TRBJ2-7|12|-
CAKQDLRYEQYF
>TRBV4-3|few|TRBJ2-7|13|-
CASSQVDGREQYF
>TRBV20-1|-|TRBJ2-5|12|TRBD2
CSALAAAETQYF
>TRBV9|-|TRBJ2-1|14|-
CASSATGSYNEQFF
>TRBV15|-|TRBJ2-4|18|TRBD1
CATSITKGTVLAKNIQYF
>TRBV6-5|-|TRBJ1-5|14|-
CASSLTVGNQPQHF
>TRBV6-6|-|TRBJ2-2|16|-
CASSYPRQTNTGELFF
>TRBV7-9|-|TRBJ2-2|16|-
CASSLLHRANTGELFF
>TRBV6-6|-|TRBJ2-5|11|-
CASLQMETQYF
>TRBV7-2|-|TRBJ2-7|14|TRBD2
CASTFAGESYEQYF
>TRBV11-2|-|TRBJ1-3|15|-
CASSPDGYSGNTIYF
>TRBV20-1|-|TRBJ1-6|15|-
CSARDRSRGASPLHF